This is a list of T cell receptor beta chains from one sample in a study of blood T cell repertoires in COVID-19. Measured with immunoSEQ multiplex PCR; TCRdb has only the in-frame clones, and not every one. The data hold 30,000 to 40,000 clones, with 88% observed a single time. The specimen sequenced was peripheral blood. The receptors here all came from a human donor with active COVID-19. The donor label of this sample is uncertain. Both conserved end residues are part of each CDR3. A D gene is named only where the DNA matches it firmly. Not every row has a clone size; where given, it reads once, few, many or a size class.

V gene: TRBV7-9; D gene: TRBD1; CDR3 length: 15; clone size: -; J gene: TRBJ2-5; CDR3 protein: CASSLAGQGGETQYF; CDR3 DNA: TGTGCCAGCAGCTTAGCGGGACAGGGGGGAGAGACCCAGTACTTC
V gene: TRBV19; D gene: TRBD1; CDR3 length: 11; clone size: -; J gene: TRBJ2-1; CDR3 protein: CARGQIHEQFF; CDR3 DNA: TGTGCCAGGGGACAGATCCATGAGCAGTTCTTC
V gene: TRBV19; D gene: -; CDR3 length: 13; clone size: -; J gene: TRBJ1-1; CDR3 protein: CASSTQGNTEAFF; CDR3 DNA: TGTGCCAGTAGTACCCAGGGAAACACTGAAGCTTTCTTT
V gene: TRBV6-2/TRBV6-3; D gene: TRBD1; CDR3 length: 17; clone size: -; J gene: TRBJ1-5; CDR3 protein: CASSGHWGQPDNQPQHF; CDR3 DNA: TGTGCCAGCAGTGGACACTGGGGACAGCCAGACAATCAGCCCCAGCATTTT
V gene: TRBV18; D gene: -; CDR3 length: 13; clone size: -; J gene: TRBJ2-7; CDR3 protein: CASSPGSRAEQYF; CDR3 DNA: TGTGCCAGCTCACCTGGGTCCAGGGCCGAGCAGTACTTC
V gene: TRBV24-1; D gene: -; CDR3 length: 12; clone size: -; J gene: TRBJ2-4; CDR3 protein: CATSDLAGPRYF; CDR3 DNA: TGTGCCACCAGTGATTTGGCGGGCCCCCGGTACTTC
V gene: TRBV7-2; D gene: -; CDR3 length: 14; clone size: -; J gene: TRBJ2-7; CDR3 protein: CASSLDWGRSEQYF; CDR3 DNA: TGTGCCAGCAGCTTAGATTGGGGGCGGTCCGAGCAGTACTTC
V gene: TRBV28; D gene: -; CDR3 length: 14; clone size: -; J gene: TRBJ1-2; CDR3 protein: CASSLATVGDGYTF; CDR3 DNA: TGTGCCAGCAGTTTGGCGACCGTCGGGGATGGCTACACCTTC
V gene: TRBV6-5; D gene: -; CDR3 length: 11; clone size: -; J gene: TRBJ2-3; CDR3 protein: CASLSLDTQYF; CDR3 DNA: TGTGCCAGCCTTTCTTTGGATACGCAGTATTTT
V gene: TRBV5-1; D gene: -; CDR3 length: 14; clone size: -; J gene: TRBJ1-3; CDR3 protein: CASSSTVSGNTIYF; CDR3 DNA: TGCGCCAGCAGCTCGACAGTCTCTGGAAACACCATATATTTT
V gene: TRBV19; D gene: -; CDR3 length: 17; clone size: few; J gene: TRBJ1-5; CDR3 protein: CASNRSRDKGGNQPQHF; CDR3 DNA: TGTGCCAGTAACAGGTCAAGGGATAAAGGAGGCAATCAGCCCCAGCATTTT